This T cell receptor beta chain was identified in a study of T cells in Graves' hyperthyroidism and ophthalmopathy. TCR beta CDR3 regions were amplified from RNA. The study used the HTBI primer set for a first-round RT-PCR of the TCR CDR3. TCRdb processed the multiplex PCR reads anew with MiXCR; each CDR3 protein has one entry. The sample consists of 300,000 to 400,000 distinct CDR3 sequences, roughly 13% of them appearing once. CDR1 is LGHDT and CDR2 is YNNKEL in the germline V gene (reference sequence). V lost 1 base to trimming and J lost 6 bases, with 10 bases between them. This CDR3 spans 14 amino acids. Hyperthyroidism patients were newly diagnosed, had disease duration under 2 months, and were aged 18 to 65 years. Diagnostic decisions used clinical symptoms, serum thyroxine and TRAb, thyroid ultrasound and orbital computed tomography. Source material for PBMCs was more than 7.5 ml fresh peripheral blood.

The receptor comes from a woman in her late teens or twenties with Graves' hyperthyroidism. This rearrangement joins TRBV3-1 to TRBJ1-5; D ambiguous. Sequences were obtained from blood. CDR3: CASSQGPVSQPQHF. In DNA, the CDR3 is TGTGCCAGCAGCCAAGGGCCCGTCAGTCAGCCCCAGCATTTT.